This T cell receptor (beta chain) was found in a study of blood T cell repertoires in COVID-19. Study-level background: Spain, Italy and the United States supplied samples that represented acute and convalescent COVID-19. The cDNA or gDNA used as material had been derived from T cells, B-cell-depleted T cells, or PBMCs.

Per the original data handling: Estimated nucleated cell counts came from reference gene primer amplification. Libraries were prepared by immunoSEQ multiplex PCR; TCRdb keeps only in-frame clonotypes and omits some of them. That table gives V, J and clone size, and the DNA gave D and trimming. The sample carries 200,000 to 300,000 clones, 88% recorded once. This sequence was found in a woman in her 40s who had recovered from COVID-19. Source material: peripheral blood.

The CDR3 sequence is CASSQAPRGPAPRDTQYF. As DNA, the CDR3 is TGTGCCAGCAGCCAAGCCCCCAGGGGGCCGGCACCAAGAGATACGCAGTATTTT. V gene TRBV3-1 (or the pseudogene TRBV3-2) combines with J gene TRBJ2-3, with 8 positions matching TRBD1. This CDR3 region has 18 residues. Germline V CDR1 and CDR2: LGHDT, YNNKEL (reference sequence). V shed 1 base and J 5 bases; nucleotides not matched to a gene: 14.